This T cell receptor beta chain was identified during a study of T cell responses to AZD1222 COVID-19 vaccine. As for this clone: Its matching antigen is unknown.

Broader study findings: Most donors were white British and more were female, and clonal diversity was possibly underestimated. Spike-specific TCR breadth and depth both grew after two AZD1222 doses. Reportedly, close to half of spike-specific TCRs are directed against unmutated variant regions.

Trimming left V 6 bases short and J 6 bases short, with 9 bases between. Per the germline V gene, CDR1 is MNHEY and CDR2 is SVGEGT. CDR3 length equals 12 residues. Profiling relied on immunoSEQ multiplex PCR, and the TCRdb table lists in-frame clones only, not all of them. The table has 75,000 to 100,000 clones, 80% to 90% seen once. The sample here was peripheral blood, taken on day 0 of AZD1222 vaccination. This receptor was obtained from an adult in good health. This chain links TRBV6-2 or TRBV6-3 with TRBJ1-5; D remains unclear. CDR3 region: CASSLSRQPQHF. CDR3 nucleotide sequence: TGTGCCAGCAGCCTTAGTCGTCAGCCCCAGCATTTT.